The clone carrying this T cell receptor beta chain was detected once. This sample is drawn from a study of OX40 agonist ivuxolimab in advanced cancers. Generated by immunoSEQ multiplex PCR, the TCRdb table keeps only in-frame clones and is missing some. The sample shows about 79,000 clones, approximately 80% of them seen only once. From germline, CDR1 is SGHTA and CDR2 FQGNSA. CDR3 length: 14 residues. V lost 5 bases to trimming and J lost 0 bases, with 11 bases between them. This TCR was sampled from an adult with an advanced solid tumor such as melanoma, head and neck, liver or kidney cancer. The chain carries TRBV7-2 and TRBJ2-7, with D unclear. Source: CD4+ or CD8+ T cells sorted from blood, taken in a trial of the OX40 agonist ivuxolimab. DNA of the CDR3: TGTGCCAGCAGCGACCGCTACGACTCCTACGAGCAGTACTTC. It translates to CASSDRYDSYEQYF.